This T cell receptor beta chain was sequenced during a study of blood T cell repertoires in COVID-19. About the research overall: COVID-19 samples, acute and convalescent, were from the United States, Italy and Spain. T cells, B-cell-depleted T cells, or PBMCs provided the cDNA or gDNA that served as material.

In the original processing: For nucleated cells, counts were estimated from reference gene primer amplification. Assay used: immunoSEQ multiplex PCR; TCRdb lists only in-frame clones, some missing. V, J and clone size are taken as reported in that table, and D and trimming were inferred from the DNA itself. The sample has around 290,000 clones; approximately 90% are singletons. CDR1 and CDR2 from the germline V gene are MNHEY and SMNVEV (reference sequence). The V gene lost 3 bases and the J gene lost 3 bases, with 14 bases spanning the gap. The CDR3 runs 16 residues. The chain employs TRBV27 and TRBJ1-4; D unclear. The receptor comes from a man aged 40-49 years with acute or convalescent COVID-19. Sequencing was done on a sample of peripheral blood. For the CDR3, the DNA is TGTGCCAGCAGTTTCCGGCATCGGGGTTCTAATGAAAAACTGTTTTTT. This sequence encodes CASSFRHRGSNEKLFF.